This T cell receptor beta chain was observed in a study of blood T cell repertoires in COVID-19. The V gene's germline CDR1 is LGHDT and CDR2 YNNKEL (reference sequence). The CDR3 runs 13 residues. V lost 10 bases and J lost 4; bases outside the gene matches: 6. The data were produced by immunoSEQ multiplex PCR, yet TCRdb's version contains in-frame clones alone and is incomplete. The sample consists of approximately 87,000 clones, around 80% of them appearing once. The receptor was isolated from an elderly woman with acute or convalescent COVID-19. The sequencing sample was made of peripheral blood. The rearrangement uses TRBV3-1 (or the pseudogene TRBV3-2) and TRBJ2-2, with 7 bases fitting TRBD1. The CDR3 DNA is TGTGCCACCGGCTGGACAGGCACCGGGGAGCTGTTTTTT. Translating gives CATGWTGTGELFF.